These 14 T cell receptor beta chains originate from one sample sequenced in a study of T cell responses to AZD1222 COVID-19 vaccine. Only in-frame clones appear in the TCRdb table, and some are missing; sequencing was by immunoSEQ multiplex PCR. The sample records about 130,000 clones, roughly 90% being singletons. The material was peripheral blood, obtained on day 0 of AZD1222 vaccination. The origin of the receptors is an adult in good health.

Regarding this clone: At one of its ends the junction is not consistent with the germline gene, which may arise from a read error. This rearrangement joins TRBV7-8 to TRBJ1-1; the D gene is possibly TRBD1 (5 bases). The CDR3 is 14 residues long. Germline-derived CDR1 and CDR2 are SGHVS and FQNEAQ. CDR3 nucleotides: TGTGTCAGCAGCTTAGTAGGGGCGCAAGGGTCGGCTTTCTTT. The encoded protein is CVSSLVGAQGSAFF.

The chain carries TRBV5-4 and TRBJ2-7; D possibly uses TRBD1 or TRBD2 (6 bases each). Germline V gene lookup returns CDR1 SGHNT and CDR2 YYREEE (reference sequence). This CDR3 contains 15 residues. Trimming removed 2 bases from V and 0 bases from J, with 12 bases in between. CDR3 DNA sequence: TGTGCCAGCAGCTTAGGGGGGCGGAACTCCTACGAGCAGTACTTC. Translated: CASSLGGRNSYEQYF.

V gene TRBV28 combines with J gene TRBJ2-7; either TRBD1 or TRBD2 may fit D (6 bases each). Trimming cost V 5 bases and J 4 bases, with 33 bases left between them. CDR1 is MDHEN and CDR2 is SYDVKM in the germline V gene. The CDR3 has 20 amino acids. CDR3 sequence (DNA): TGTGCCAGCAGTCGACCCGGGGGCCTAGGGACACGGGAAAGGTTGTACGAGCAGTACTTC. This translates into CASSRPGGLGTRERLYEQYF.

J is TRBJ1-1 and V is TRBV18; no clear D. Trimming stripped 3 bases from V and 1 base from J, with 9 bases between. The CDR3 runs 14 residues. Germline loops: CDR1 KGHSH, CDR2 LQKENI. In DNA, the CDR3 is TGTGCCAGCTCACCTCGCGATAAGAACACTGAAGCTTTCTTT. It is translated as CASSPRDKNTEAFF.

This clone was observed a few times. The CDR3 DNA reads as TGTGCCAGCAGTTACCTCACTAGCGGGGGGGCGGAGACCCAGTACTTC. The encoded protein is CASSYLTSGGAETQYF. The V gene is TRBV6-5, the J gene TRBJ2-5; the match to TRBD2 covers 13 bases. The CDR3 is 16 amino acids. After removal of 2 bases from V and 5 bases from J, the junction contained 5 bases not matched to a gene. Germline loops: CDR1 MNHEY, CDR2 SVGAGI.

The V and J genes are TRBV27 and TRBJ2-1; a weak D match, TRBD1 (6 bases). V was clipped by 3 bases and J by 6 bases, with 21 bases between them. Germline CDR1 is MNHEY and CDR2 is SMNVEV (reference sequence). This CDR3 spans 17 amino acids. CDR3 nucleotides: TGTGCCAGCAGTTTCGCCTTTGGCCCAGGGGTGAGCAATGAGCAGTTCTTC. Amino acids: CASSFAFGPGVSNEQFF.

The CDR3 loop is CASSLMVDQPQHF. The CDR3 coding sequence is TGTGCCAGCAGCTTAATGGTGGATCAGCCCCAGCATTTT. This chain links TRBV7-2 with TRBJ1-5, with D unresolved. Trimming stripped 2 bases from V and 5 bases from J, with 7 bases between. This CDR3 is 13 amino acids long. The germline V gene has CDR1 SGHTA and CDR2 FQGNSA.

The chain combines TRBV5-6 with TRBJ1-1; a possible D gene is TRBD1 (6 bases). Per the germline V gene, CDR1 is SGHDT and CDR2 is YYEEEE. The length of the CDR3 is 16 residues. Trimming left V 4 bases short and J 3 bases short, with 19 bases between. CDR3 sequence: CASSGNTGRAYTEAFF. The CDR3 region has the DNA TGTGCCAGCAGCGGAAATACAGGGAGGGCTTACACTGAAGCTTTCTTT.

The V and J genes are TRBV19 and TRBJ2-5, with D possibly matching TRBD1 (5 bases). The V and J ends lost 7 bases and 6 bases respectively, with 15 bases between them. The CDR3 spans 13 residues. CDR1 and CDR2 (germline): LNHDA, SQIVND (reference sequence). The CDR3 DNA follows: TGTGCCAGTACCCCTGGGGCCAGGCAGACCCAGTACTTC. The encoded protein is CASTPGARQTQYF. Using reference TRBV19 and TRBJ2-5 for the parts outside the CDR3, the full variable domain is DGGITQSPKYLFRKEGQNVTLSCEQNLNHDAMYWYRQDPGQGLRLIYYSQIVNDFQKGDIAEGYSVSREKKESFPLTVTSAQKNPTAFYLCASTPGARQTQYFGPGTRLLVL.

This clone was found once. The chain links TRBV7-2 to TRBJ2-5, with 7 bases identical to TRBD2. The germline V gene has CDR1 SGHTA and CDR2 FQGNSA. This CDR3 spans 14 amino acids. With 3 bases clipped from V and 5 bases from J, the junction kept 6 bases outside the gene matches. CDR3 residues: CASSFSGGGETQYF. The CDR3 nucleotides read TGTGCCAGCAGCTTTTCGGGAGGAGGGGAGACCCAGTACTTC.

The chain employs TRBV14 and TRBJ2-7; 9 bases map to TRBD1. V lost 1 base, J lost 1 base, and 8 bases stayed unmatched. In germline, CDR1 is SGHDN, CDR2 FVKESK. CDR3 length: 17 residues. CDR3 loop: CASSQARGTGSSYEQYF. CDR3 in DNA: TGTGCCAGCAGCCAAGCTCGAGGGACAGGGTCTTCCTACGAGCAGTACTTC.

The chain combines TRBV12-3 or TRBV12-4 with TRBJ1-2; a possible D gene is TRBD1 (6 bases). CDR3 length: 13 amino acids. Trimming cost V 5 bases and J 8 bases, with 15 bases left between them. This chain's CDR3 is CASSQQGPGGYTF. The CDR3 DNA is TGTGCCAGCAGTCAACAGGGCCCGGGAGGCTACACCTTC.

The gene calls are TRBV4-1 and TRBJ1-1; 7 nucleotides agree with TRBD1. J lost 8 bases, V lost 1 base, and 10 bases had no gene match. The CDR3 length is 15 residues. Per the germline V gene, CDR1 is MGHRA and CDR2 is YSYEKL. Here the CDR3 reads CASSQGQGGLGEAFF. CDR3 coding DNA: TGCGCCAGCAGCCAAGGCCAAGGGGGCCTTGGGGAAGCTTTCTTT.

The V call is TRBV11-2, the J call TRBJ2-7; no clear D gene. Germline lookup yields CDR1 SGHAT and CDR2 FQNNGV. The CDR3 length is 15 residues. The V and J ends lost 1 base and 2 bases respectively, with 12 bases between them. CDR3 nucleotides: TGTGCCAGCAGCTTAGCAGTAAACCCTGCCTACGAGCAGTACTTC. Translation gives CASSLAVNPAYEQYF.